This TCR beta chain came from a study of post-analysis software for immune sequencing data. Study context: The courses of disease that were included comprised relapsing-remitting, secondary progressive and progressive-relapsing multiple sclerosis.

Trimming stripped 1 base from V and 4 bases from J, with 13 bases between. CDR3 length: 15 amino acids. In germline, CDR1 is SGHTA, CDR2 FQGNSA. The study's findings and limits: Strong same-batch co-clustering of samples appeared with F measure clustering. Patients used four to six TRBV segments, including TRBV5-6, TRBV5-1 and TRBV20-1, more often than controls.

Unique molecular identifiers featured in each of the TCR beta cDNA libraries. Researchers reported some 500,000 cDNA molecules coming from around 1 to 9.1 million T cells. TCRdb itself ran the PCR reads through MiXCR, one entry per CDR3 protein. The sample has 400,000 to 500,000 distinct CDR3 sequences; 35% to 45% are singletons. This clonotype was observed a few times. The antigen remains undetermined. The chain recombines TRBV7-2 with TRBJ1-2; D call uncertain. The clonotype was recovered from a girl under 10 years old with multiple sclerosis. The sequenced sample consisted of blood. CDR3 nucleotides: TGTGCCAGCAGCTTAGACTCCAGGATTCTCTATGGCTACACCTTC. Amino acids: CASSLDSRILYGYTF.